Listed below are T cell receptor beta chains from one sample, sequenced in a study of tumor-infiltrating lymphocytes in primary liver carcinoma. One entry per CDR3 protein, called by TCRdb with MiXCR from the multiplex PCR reads. Seen here are 300,000 to 400,000 distinct CDR3 sequences, 65% observed once, and the top ten hold 6.5%. The sequencing sample was made of peripheral blood. The receptors were sampled from a man aged 40-49 years with primary liver carcinoma and hepatitis B virus infection. The CDR3 runs from the conserved cysteine through the conserved F or W. D genes are given only for firm matches. Only part of the rows carry a size: once, few, many, or a class if the clone is expanded.

D gene	clone size	V gene	J gene	CDR3 DNA	CDR3 protein
NA	NA	TRBV4-1	TRBJ1-5	TGCGCTAGCAGCCAAGATGGTAAGAGGGGCGGGGGTCAGCCGCAGCATTTT	CASSQDGKRGGGQPQHF
TRBD1	many	TRBV10-3	TRBJ1-6	TGTGCCATCGGAGCCGGGACAGGGCATAATTCACCCCTCCACTTT	CAIGAGTGHNSPLHF
NA	few	TRBV29-1	TRBJ2-5	TGCAGCGCTGAACCGCCAGGACCGCGAGAGACCCAGTACTTC	CSAEPPGPRETQYF
NA	NA	TRBV5-1	TRBJ1-1	TGCGCCAGCAGCTTTCGGGGGTCGAACACTGAAGCTTTCTTT	CASSFRGSNTEAFF
NA	NA	TRBV14	TRBJ2-7	TGTGCCAGCAGCCAAAGGCACACTCTCGACGCCGATGAGCAGTACTTC	CASSQRHTLDADEQYF
NA	once	TRBV11-3	TRBJ2-7	TGTGCCAGCAGCTTAATGGGAGGCGGAGAGCAGTACTTC	CASSLMGGGEQYF
TRBD2	NA	TRBV11-2	TRBJ2-3	TGTGTCAGCAGCCACGGACTAGCGGGAGGGCCTAGCACAGATACGCGGTATTTT	CVSSHGLAGGPSTDTRYF
TRBD2	many	TRBV29-1	TRBJ2-1	TGCAGCGTCGTCTCTAGCGGGAGGGCAGATGAGCAGTTCTTC	CSVVSSGRADEQFF
NA	NA	TRBV29-1	TRBJ2-7	TGCAGCGTTGAAGTCAAGGGTCCGGGGAGCGAGCAGTACTTC	CSVEVKGPGSEQYF
NA	NA	TRBV11-2	TRBJ2-1	TGTGCCAGCAGCCCTGACGGAGAGTATTTCTTC	CASSPDGEYFF
NA	NA	TRBV11-3	TRBJ2-2	TGTACCAGCAGCTGGTCGCAAAACACTGGGGAGCTGTTTTTT	CTSSWSQNTGELFF
NA	NA	TRBV11-2	TRBJ2-7	TGTGCCAGTAGCTTACGTGGCCGGGGGATAACCTACGAGCAGTACTTC	CASSLRGRGITYEQYF
NA	NA	TRBV19	TRBJ1-1	TGTGCCAGTAGTCCCCCGGGCACTGAAACTTTCTTT	CASSPPGTETFF
TRBD2	NA	TRBV10-3	TRBJ2-7	TGTGCCATCAGTGCCGGGACTAGCGGGATGTACGAGCAATGCTTC	CAISAGTSGMYEQCF
TRBD2	many	TRBV12-3/TRBV12-4	TRBJ2-5	TGTGCCAGCAGTTTGGAGAGCGGGAGTCCCGGGACCCAGTACTTC	CASSLESGSPGTQYF
NA	many	TRBV10-3	TRBJ2-7	TGTGCCATCTCTTCCCCGCCCTACGAGCAGTACTTC	CAISSPPYEQYF
NA	many	TRBV20-1	TRBJ2-3	TGCAGTGCTAGTTTTAGGAGCACAGATACGCAGTATTTT	CSASFRSTDTQYF
TRBD2	many	TRBV11-3	TRBJ2-1	TGTGCCAGCAGCTTAGGGGCTAGCGGCTACAATGAGCAGTTCTTC	CASSLGASGYNEQFF
NA	NA	TRBV21-1	TRBJ2-3	TGTGGCAGCATCAACCCCGGGACAGGGGGCAACTATACGCAGTATTTT	CGSINPGTGGNYTQYF
NA	once	TRBV12-3/TRBV12-4	TRBJ1-5	TGTGCCAGGAGTCCAAGAGATAGGGATACGCAGCATTTT	CARSPRDRDTQHF
NA	many	TRBV11-2	TRBJ2-3	TGTGCCAGCAGCCCTGTTGGAGCGTGGAGCACAGATACGCAGTATTTT	CASSPVGAWSTDTQYF
NA	many	TRBV14	TRBJ2-3	TGTGCCAGCAGCCAAGACTGGCTGACCGTGCAGTATTTT	CASSQDWLTVQYF
TRBD2	many	TRBV11-1	TRBJ2-7	TGTGCCAGCAGCTTAGAGATGGAGACTAGCGGGAGTTTGAGACCTTTCGAGCAGTACTTC	CASSLEMETSGSLRPFEQYF
NA	many	TRBV6-5	TRBJ1-4	TGTGCCAGCAGTTCCCCTCGGTCCGAAAAACTGTTTTTT	CASSSPRSEKLFF
NA	NA	TRBV16	TRBJ1-1	TGTGCCAGCAATCGCAGGGAAGATGAAGCTTTCTTT	CASNRREDEAFF
NA	NA	TRBV5-1	TRBJ2-7	TGCGCCAGCTGCTTTCTCACGAACTACGAGCAGTACTTC	CASCFLTNYEQYF
TRBD2	NA	TRBV6-1	TRBJ2-1	TGTGCTAGCACCCCCCAGGGAGGGGCCTATTATGAGCAGTTCTTC	CASTPQGGAYYEQFF